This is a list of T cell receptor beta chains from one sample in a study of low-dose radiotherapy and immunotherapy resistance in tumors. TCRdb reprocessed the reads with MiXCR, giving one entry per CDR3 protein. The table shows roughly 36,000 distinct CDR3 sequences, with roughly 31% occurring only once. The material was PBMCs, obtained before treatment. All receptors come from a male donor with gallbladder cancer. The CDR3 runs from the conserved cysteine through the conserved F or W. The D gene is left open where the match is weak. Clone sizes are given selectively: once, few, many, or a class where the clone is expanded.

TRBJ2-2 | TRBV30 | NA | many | CAWSTGGVNTGELFF | TGTGCCTGGAGTACAGGGGGGGTGAACACCGGGGAGCTGTTTTTT
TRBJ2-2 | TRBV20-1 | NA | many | CSAPDYLSGELFF | TGCAGTGCGCCGGACTACCTTAGCGGGGAGCTGTTTTTT
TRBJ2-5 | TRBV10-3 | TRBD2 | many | CAISVSGSVGETQYF | TGTGCCATCAGTGTTAGCGGGAGCGTGGGAGAGACCCAGTACTTC
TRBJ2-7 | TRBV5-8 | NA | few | CASSLVSRGDEQYF | TGTGCCAGCAGCTTGGTTAGCCGTGGGGACGAGCAGTACTTC
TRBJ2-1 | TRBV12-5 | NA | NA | CASGSVGTELNEQFF | TGTGCTAGTGGTTCGGTCGGGACGGAGTTAAATGAGCAGTTCTTC
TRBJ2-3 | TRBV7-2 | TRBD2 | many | CASSSGLAGGHSSTDTQYF | TGTGCCAGCAGCTCAGGACTAGCGGGGGGACACTCTAGCACAGATACGCAGTATTTT
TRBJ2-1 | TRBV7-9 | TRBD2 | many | CASSLAQVAGPAASYNEQFF | TGTGCCAGCAGCTTAGCGCAGGTAGCGGGGCCGGCAGCCTCCTACAATGAGCAGTTCTTC
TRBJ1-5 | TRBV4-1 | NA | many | CASSQISNQPQHF | TGCGCCAGCAGCCAAATTAGCAATCAGCCCCAGCATTTT
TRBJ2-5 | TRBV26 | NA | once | CASETGGTQYF | TGTGCCAGCGAGACAGGAGGGACCCAGTACTTC
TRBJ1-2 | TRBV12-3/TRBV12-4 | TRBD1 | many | CASTRQGNYGYTF | TGTGCCAGCACTCGACAGGGGAACTATGGCTACACCTTC
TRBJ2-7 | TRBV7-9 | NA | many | CASSFKGQYEQYF | TGTGCCAGCAGCTTCAAAGGGCAGTACGAGCAGTACTTC
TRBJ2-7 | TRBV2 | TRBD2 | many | CARGTSGNSYEQYF | TGTGCCAGGGGGACTAGCGGGAACTCCTACGAGCAGTACTTC
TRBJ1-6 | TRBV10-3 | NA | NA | CAISEQGPTNSPLHF | TGTGCCATCAGTGAGCAGGGACCGACAAATTCACCCCTCCACTTT
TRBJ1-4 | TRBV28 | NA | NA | CASTLDRTNEKLFF | TGTGCCAGCACCCTCGACAGGACTAATGAAAAACTGTTTTTT
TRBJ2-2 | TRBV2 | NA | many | CASSEQGGTGELFF | TGTGCCAGCAGTGAACAGGGTGGGACCGGGGAGCTGTTTTTT
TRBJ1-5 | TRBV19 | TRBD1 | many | CASRTGGEGSNQPQHF | TGTGCCAGTAGAACAGGGGGCGAGGGGAGCAATCAGCCCCAGCATTTT
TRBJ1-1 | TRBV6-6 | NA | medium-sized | CASSYSYGEGAEAFF | TGTGCCAGCAGTTATTCGTACGGGGAAGGGGCTGAAGCTTTCTTT
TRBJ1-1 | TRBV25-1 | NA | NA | CASSEVSGRNTEAFF | TGTGCCAGCAGTGAAGTGTCAGGGAGGAACACTGAAGCTTTCTTT
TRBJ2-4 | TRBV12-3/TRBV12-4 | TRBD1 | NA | CASSPNRGQVQYF | TGTGCCAGCAGTCCAAACAGGGGGCAGGTTCAGTACTTC
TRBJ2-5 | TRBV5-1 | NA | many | CASSLAGLQETQYF | TGCGCCAGCAGCTTGGCAGGTTTGCAAGAGACCCAGTACTTC
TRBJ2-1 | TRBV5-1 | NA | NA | CASSATLFGDNEQFF | TGCGCCAGCAGCGCGACACTTTTCGGGGACAATGAGCAGTTCTTC
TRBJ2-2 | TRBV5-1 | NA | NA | CASNFAGELFF | TGCGCCAGCAATTTTGCCGGGGAGCTGTTTTTT